These T cell receptor beta chains were read from a single sample in a study of T cell responses to AZD1222 COVID-19 vaccine. The method was immunoSEQ multiplex PCR; TCRdb's version includes in-frame clones alone and lacks a portion of them. Of about 45,000 clones listed, approximately 90% are singletons. The sequences come from peripheral blood, collected 28 days after the second AZD1222 dose. Receptors originate from an adult who received the AZD1222 COVID-19 vaccine. Both conserved end residues are part of each CDR3. The order of the fields is D gene, clone size, J gene, V gene, CDR3 protein, CDR3 DNA. A D gene is named only where the DNA matches it firmly. Size tells how often a clone was seen (once, few, many) or the class of an expanded clone, and some rows leave it out.

D gene: .
clone size: .
J gene: TRBJ1-5
V gene: TRBV6-7
CDR3 protein: CASSYPGVRWNQPQHF
CDR3 DNA: TGTGCCAGCAGTTATCCGGGGGTTCGTTGGAATCAGCCCCAGCATTTT

D gene: TRBD2
clone size: .
J gene: TRBJ2-1
V gene: TRBV28
CDR3 protein: CASSLWGTRDEQFF
CDR3 DNA: TGTGCCAGCAGTTTATGGGGGACTAGAGATGAGCAGTTCTTC

D gene: TRBD2
clone size: .
J gene: TRBJ2-3
V gene: TRBV4-1
CDR3 protein: CASSLEAGGSTDTQYF
CDR3 DNA: TGCGCCAGCAGCCTAGAGGCGGGGGGGAGCACAGATACGCAGTATTTT

D gene: TRBD2
clone size: .
J gene: TRBJ2-1
V gene: TRBV3-1/TRBV3-2
CDR3 protein: CASSLRGGRLYNEQFF
CDR3 DNA: TGTGCCAGCAGCCTCCGGGGAGGGAGGCTTTACAATGAGCAGTTCTTC

D gene: .
clone size: .
J gene: TRBJ2-7
V gene: TRBV4-1
CDR3 protein: CASSHPTGVVYEQYF
CDR3 DNA: TGCGCCAGCAGCCACCCTACCGGGGTGGTCTACGAGCAGTACTTC

D gene: .
clone size: .
J gene: TRBJ2-2
V gene: TRBV15
CDR3 protein: CATSKNPGELFF
CDR3 DNA: TGTGCCACCAGCAAGAACCCCGGGGAGCTGTTTTTT

D gene: .
clone size: few
J gene: TRBJ2-7
V gene: TRBV30
CDR3 protein: CAWSVRTPYEQYF
CDR3 DNA: TGTGCCTGGAGTGTAAGGACCCCCTACGAGCAGTACTTC

D gene: .
clone size: .
J gene: TRBJ1-5
V gene: TRBV19
CDR3 protein: CASSPTRPNQPQHF
CDR3 DNA: TGTGCCAGTAGCCCGACCCGCCCCAATCAGCCCCAGCATTTT

D gene: TRBD2
clone size: .
J gene: TRBJ2-3
V gene: TRBV5-6
CDR3 protein: CASSLGGGRTSTDTQYF
CDR3 DNA: TGTGCCAGCAGCTTGGGGGGCGGGAGGACTAGCACAGATACGCAGTATTTT

D gene: TRBD2
clone size: .
J gene: TRBJ2-1
V gene: TRBV27
CDR3 protein: CASSWSGEYNEQFF
CDR3 DNA: TGTGCCAGCAGTTGGAGCGGGGAATACAATGAGCAGTTCTTC

D gene: .
clone size: .
J gene: TRBJ1-2
V gene: TRBV7-9
CDR3 protein: CASSLADRAAGYTF
CDR3 DNA: TGTGCCAGCAGCTTAGCGGACCGGGCCGCTGGCTACACCTTC

D gene: .
clone size: .
J gene: TRBJ1-5
V gene: TRBV5-1
CDR3 protein: CASSLVRSNQPQHF
CDR3 DNA: TGCGCCAGCAGCTTGGTGCGTAGCAATCAGCCCCAGCATTTT

D gene: .
clone size: .
J gene: TRBJ2-5
V gene: TRBV27
CDR3 protein: CASSYARLGTQYF
CDR3 DNA: TGTGCCAGCAGTTACGCCCGCCTCGGGACCCAGTACTTC

D gene: TRBD2
clone size: once
J gene: TRBJ2-3
V gene: TRBV7-3
CDR3 protein: CASSQLAGEEDTQYF
CDR3 DNA: TGTGCCAGCAGCCAACTAGCGGGAGAGGAAGATACGCAGTATTTT

D gene: TRBD2
clone size: .
J gene: TRBJ2-4
V gene: TRBV5-1
CDR3 protein: CASSSGTSGRWNIQYF
CDR3 DNA: TGCGCCAGCAGCTCCGGGACTAGCGGGAGATGGAACATTCAGTACTTC

D gene: .
clone size: .
J gene: TRBJ1-5
V gene: TRBV19
CDR3 protein: CASSITPRDSNQPQHF
CDR3 DNA: TGTGCCAGTAGTATAACCCCCCGAGACAGCAATCAGCCCCAGCATTTT

D gene: TRBD2
clone size: .
J gene: TRBJ2-7
V gene: TRBV6-6
CDR3 protein: CASSLRLAGVHEQYF
CDR3 DNA: TGTGCCAGCAGCCTAAGACTAGCGGGAGTCCACGAGCAGTACTTC

D gene: TRBD1
clone size: .
J gene: TRBJ2-2
V gene: TRBV4-1
CDR3 protein: CASSPPGQGSTGELFF
CDR3 DNA: TGCGCCAGCAGCCCCCCGGGACAGGGCTCCACCGGGGAGCTGTTTTTT

D gene: TRBD1
clone size: once
J gene: TRBJ2-7
V gene: TRBV28
CDR3 protein: CASSLRTGDSYEQYF
CDR3 DNA: TGTGCCAGCAGTTTAAGGACAGGGGATTCCTACGAGCAGTACTTC

D gene: .
clone size: .
J gene: TRBJ1-1
V gene: TRBV18
CDR3 protein: CASSPQQGPTEAFF
CDR3 DNA: TGTGCCAGCTCACCACAGCAGGGTCCCACTGAAGCTTTCTTT

D gene: TRBD1
clone size: .
J gene: TRBJ2-3
V gene: TRBV27
CDR3 protein: CASSFDREGLGTDTQYF
CDR3 DNA: TGTGCCAGCAGTTTTGACAGGGAAGGGCTGGGAACAGATACGCAGTATTTT

D gene: TRBD1
clone size: .
J gene: TRBJ2-7
V gene: TRBV10-3
CDR3 protein: CAIRPGQGTYEQYF
CDR3 DNA: TGTGCCATCAGGCCGGGACAGGGTACCTACGAGCAGTACTTC

D gene: .
clone size: .
J gene: TRBJ1-5
V gene: TRBV2
CDR3 protein: CASSWNSNQPQHF
CDR3 DNA: TGTGCCAGCAGTTGGAATAGCAATCAGCCCCAGCATTTT

D gene: .
clone size: .
J gene: TRBJ1-3
V gene: TRBV3-1/TRBV3-2
CDR3 protein: CASSLSGGSSGNTIYF
CDR3 DNA: TGTGCCAGCAGCCTCAGTGGGGGAAGCTCTGGAAACACCATATATTTT

D gene: TRBD1
clone size: .
J gene: TRBJ1-2
V gene: TRBV6-5
CDR3 protein: CAIRTGVLYGYTF
CDR3 DNA: TGTGCCATCCGAACAGGGGTACTCTATGGCTACACCTTC

D gene: .
clone size: .
J gene: TRBJ1-1
V gene: TRBV12-5
CDR3 protein: CASGLAKPGYTEAFF
CDR3 DNA: TGTGCTAGTGGTTTGGCGAAACCAGGGTACACTGAAGCTTTCTTT

D gene: TRBD2
clone size: .
J gene: TRBJ2-1
V gene: TRBV15
CDR3 protein: CATSSPRGLTYNEQFF
CDR3 DNA: TGTGCCACCAGCAGCCCTAGGGGACTAACCTACAATGAGCAGTTCTTC

D gene: .
clone size: .
J gene: TRBJ1-4
V gene: TRBV7-8
CDR3 protein: CASSLTIFRGSSEKLFF
CDR3 DNA: TGTGCCAGCAGCTTAACGATATTCCGGGGGTCATCCGAAAAACTGTTTTTT

D gene: .
clone size: .
J gene: TRBJ1-5
V gene: TRBV6-4
CDR3 protein: CASSDGGGQPQHF
CDR3 DNA: TGTGCCAGCAGTGACGGGGGCGGCCAGCCCCAGCATTTT

D gene: TRBD2
clone size: .
J gene: TRBJ2-3
V gene: TRBV4-2
CDR3 protein: CASSPAGSSGRAPGGTDTQYF
CDR3 DNA: TGTGCCAGCAGCCCGGCCGGGAGTAGCGGGAGGGCCCCAGGCGGCACAGATACGCAGTATTTT

D gene: .
clone size: .
J gene: TRBJ1-5
V gene: TRBV2
CDR3 protein: CASSEGTVGPLTGGPQHF
CDR3 DNA: TGTGCCAGCAGTGAAGGGACAGTAGGCCCACTAACGGGAGGACCCCAGCATTTT

D gene: .
clone size: .
J gene: TRBJ1-5
V gene: TRBV6-1
CDR3 protein: CASSEGISNQPQHF
CDR3 DNA: TGTGCCAGCAGTGAAGGAATTAGCAATCAGCCCCAGCATTTT

D gene: .
clone size: .
J gene: TRBJ1-5
V gene: TRBV7-9
CDR3 protein: CASSPGGTRNQPQHF
CDR3 DNA: TGTGCCAGCAGCCCTGGCGGGACACGAAACCAGCCCCAGCATTTT

D gene: .
clone size: .
J gene: TRBJ1-2
V gene: TRBV12-3/TRBV12-4
CDR3 protein: CASRGTTNYGYTF
CDR3 DNA: TGTGCCAGCAGAGGGACTACTAACTATGGCTACACCTTC

D gene: TRBD1
clone size: .
J gene: TRBJ2-7
V gene: TRBV2
CDR3 protein: CASSRDSPAEQYF
CDR3 DNA: TGTGCCAGCAGCCGGGACAGTCCTGCCGAGCAGTACTTC

D gene: TRBD2
clone size: .
J gene: TRBJ2-2
V gene: TRBV19
CDR3 protein: CASSTAGVYTGELFF
CDR3 DNA: TGTGCCAGTAGTACTGCGGGAGTCTACACCGGGGAGCTGTTTTTT

D gene: .
clone size: .
J gene: TRBJ2-1
V gene: TRBV6-2/TRBV6-3
CDR3 protein: CASSYSPGGHEQFF
CDR3 DNA: TGTGCCAGCAGTTACAGCCCAGGCGGGCATGAGCAGTTCTTC

D gene: .
clone size: .
J gene: TRBJ2-7
V gene: TRBV15
CDR3 protein: CATSRDLHPAEQYF
CDR3 DNA: TGTGCCACCAGCAGAGATCTACATCCCGCGGAGCAGTACTTC

D gene: .
clone size: once
J gene: TRBJ1-2
V gene: TRBV5-6
CDR3 protein: CASSPQGGGYGYTF
CDR3 DNA: TGTGCCAGCAGCCCCCAGGGAGGGGGCTATGGCTACACCTTC

D gene: TRBD2
clone size: .
J gene: TRBJ2-1
V gene: TRBV7-6
CDR3 protein: CASSLGGLAGANEQFF
CDR3 DNA: TGTGCCAGCAGCTTGGGGGGACTAGCGGGAGCGAATGAGCAGTTCTTC

D gene: .
clone size: .
J gene: TRBJ1-2
V gene: TRBV12-3/TRBV12-4
CDR3 protein: CASSFHGSYGYTF
CDR3 DNA: TGTGCCAGCAGTTTCCACGGATCCTATGGCTACACCTTC

D gene: TRBD1
clone size: once
J gene: TRBJ1-1
V gene: TRBV24-1
CDR3 protein: CATSDPGQGNTEAFF
CDR3 DNA: TGTGCCACCAGTGACCCCGGACAGGGGAACACTGAAGCTTTCTTT

D gene: .
clone size: .
J gene: TRBJ1-4
V gene: TRBV5-1
CDR3 protein: CASSPGVQAATNEKLFF
CDR3 DNA: TGCGCCAGCAGCCCTGGCGTCCAAGCTGCAACTAATGAAAAACTGTTTTTT

D gene: .
clone size: .
J gene: TRBJ2-7
V gene: TRBV7-3
CDR3 protein: CASSSQTEKQQYF
CDR3 DNA: TGTGCCAGCAGCTCCCAAACGGAGAAGCAGCAGTACTTC

D gene: .
clone size: .
J gene: TRBJ1-1
V gene: TRBV27
CDR3 protein: CASSFATGSEAFF
CDR3 DNA: TGTGCCAGCAGTTTCGCAACAGGGTCTGAAGCTTTCTTT

D gene: .
clone size: .
J gene: TRBJ1-2
V gene: TRBV5-1
CDR3 protein: CASSLGEGRGNYGYTF
CDR3 DNA: TGCGCCAGCAGCTTGGGAGAGGGGAGGGGCAACTATGGCTACACCTTC

D gene: .
clone size: .
J gene: TRBJ2-5
V gene: TRBV7-3
CDR3 protein: CASSLLGGIETQYF
CDR3 DNA: TGTGCCAGCAGCTTACTAGGCGGGATTGAGACCCAGTACTTC

D gene: .
clone size: .
J gene: TRBJ2-2
V gene: TRBV3-1/TRBV3-2
CDR3 protein: CASSVTRAVNTGELFF
CDR3 DNA: TGTGCCAGCAGCGTGACGCGAGCGGTGAACACCGGGGAGCTGTTTTTT

D gene: TRBD1
clone size: .
J gene: TRBJ2-5
V gene: TRBV10-3
CDR3 protein: CAINPGQGAVETQYF
CDR3 DNA: TGTGCCATCAATCCGGGACAGGGGGCGGTGGAGACCCAGTACTTC

D gene: .
clone size: once
J gene: TRBJ1-5
V gene: TRBV3-1/TRBV3-2
CDR3 protein: CASSVDGGVGQPQHF
CDR3 DNA: TGTGCCAGCAGCGTAGACGGGGGGGTTGGTCAGCCCCAGCATTTT

D gene: TRBD2
clone size: .
J gene: TRBJ2-7
V gene: TRBV9
CDR3 protein: CASSSIAGPSYEQYF
CDR3 DNA: TGTGCCAGCAGCTCCATAGCGGGCCCTTCCTACGAGCAGTACTTC

D gene: .
clone size: .
J gene: TRBJ1-5
V gene: TRBV7-8
CDR3 protein: CASSLRYSNQPQHF
CDR3 DNA: TGTGCCAGCAGCTTGAGGTATAGCAATCAGCCCCAGCATTTT

D gene: .
clone size: .
J gene: TRBJ1-1
V gene: TRBV5-5
CDR3 protein: CASSSQGLNTEAFF
CDR3 DNA: TGTGCCAGCAGCTCACAGGGACTTAACACTGAAGCTTTCTTT

D gene: .
clone size: .
J gene: TRBJ2-3
V gene: TRBV27
CDR3 protein: CASSLSLVGRGKGDTQYF
CDR3 DNA: TGTGCCAGCAGTTTATCGTTGGTCGGACGGGGAAAGGGAGATACGCAGTATTTT

D gene: .
clone size: .
J gene: TRBJ2-7
V gene: TRBV28
CDR3 protein: CASSLGYEQYF
CDR3 DNA: TGTGCCAGCAGTTTGGGCTACGAGCAGTACTTC

D gene: .
clone size: once
J gene: TRBJ1-1
V gene: TRBV12-3/TRBV12-4
CDR3 protein: CASSFLSEAFF
CDR3 DNA: TGTGCCAGCAGTTTCTTGTCCGAAGCTTTCTTT

D gene: TRBD2
clone size: .
J gene: TRBJ2-1
V gene: TRBV2
CDR3 protein: CASSVGLDNEQFF
CDR3 DNA: TGTGCCAGCAGTGTAGGACTAGACAATGAGCAGTTCTTC

D gene: .
clone size: .
J gene: TRBJ1-2
V gene: TRBV5-1
CDR3 protein: CASSFSGEGSYGYTF
CDR3 DNA: TGCGCCAGCAGCTTCTCGGGGGAGGGGAGCTATGGCTACACCTTC

D gene: .
clone size: .
J gene: TRBJ1-2
V gene: TRBV19
CDR3 protein: CASSLRGSNGYTF
CDR3 DNA: TGTGCCAGTAGTCTAAGGGGAAGCAATGGCTACACCTTC